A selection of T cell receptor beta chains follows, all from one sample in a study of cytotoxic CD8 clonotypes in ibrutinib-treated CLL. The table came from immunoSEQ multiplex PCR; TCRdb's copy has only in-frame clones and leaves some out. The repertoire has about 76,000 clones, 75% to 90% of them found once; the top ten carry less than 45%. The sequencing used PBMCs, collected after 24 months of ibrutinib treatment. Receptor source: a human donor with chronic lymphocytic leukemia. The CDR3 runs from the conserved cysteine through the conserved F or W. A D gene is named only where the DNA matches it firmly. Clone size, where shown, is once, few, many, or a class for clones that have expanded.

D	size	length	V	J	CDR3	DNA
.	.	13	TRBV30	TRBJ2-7	CAWSPWTYLGQYF	TGTGCCTGGAGTCCATGGACCTACCTCGGGCAGTACTTC
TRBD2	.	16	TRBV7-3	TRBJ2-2	CASSLLAGGGTGELFF	TGTGCCAGCAGCTTACTGGCGGGAGGCGGAACCGGGGAGCTGTTTTTT
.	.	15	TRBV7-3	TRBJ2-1	CASSLGGVSYNEQFF	TGTGCCAGCAGCTTAGGCGGGGTCTCCTACAATGAGCAGTTCTTC
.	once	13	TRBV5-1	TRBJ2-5	CASSLVVEETQYF	TGCGCCAGCAGCTTGGTGGTAGAAGAGACCCAGTACTTC
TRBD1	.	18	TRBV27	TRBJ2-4	CASSPGQGQVESKNIQYF	TGTGCCAGCAGCCCCGGACAGGGGCAGGTCGAATCCAAAAACATTCAGTACTTC
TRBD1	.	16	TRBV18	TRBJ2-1	CASSPLGTGDHNEQFF	TGTGCCAGCTCACCACTGGGGACAGGGGACCACAATGAGCAGTTCTTC
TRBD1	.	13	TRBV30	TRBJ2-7	CAWAQGQGIEQYF	TGTGCCTGGGCGCAGGGACAGGGGATCGAGCAGTACTTC
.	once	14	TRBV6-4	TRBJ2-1	CASSPGNYYNEQFF	TGTGCCAGCAGTCCCGGAAATTACTACAATGAGCAGTTCTTC
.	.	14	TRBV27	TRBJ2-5	CASSLTGRGETQYF	TGTGCCAGCAGCTTGACAGGGAGGGGAGAGACCCAGTACTTC
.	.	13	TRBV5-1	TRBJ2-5	CASSLVGQETQYF	TGCGCCAGCAGCTTGGTGGGTCAAGAGACCCAGTACTTC
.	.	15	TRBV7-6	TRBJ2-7	CASSSYTSGPYEQYF	TGTGCCAGCAGCTCATATACATCGGGACCCTACGAGCAGTACTTC
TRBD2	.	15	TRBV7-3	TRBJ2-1	CASSPGSGSVNEQFF	TGTGCCAGCAGCCCAGGGAGCGGGAGCGTAAATGAGCAGTTCTTC
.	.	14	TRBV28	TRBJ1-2	CASSPSGTPRGYTF	TGTGCCAGCAGTCCCTCCGGGACGCCGCGTGGCTACACCTTC
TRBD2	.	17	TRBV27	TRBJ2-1	CASSPRAGTSGYNEQFF	TGTGCCAGCAGTCCACGCGCCGGGACTAGCGGTTACAATGAGCAGTTCTTC